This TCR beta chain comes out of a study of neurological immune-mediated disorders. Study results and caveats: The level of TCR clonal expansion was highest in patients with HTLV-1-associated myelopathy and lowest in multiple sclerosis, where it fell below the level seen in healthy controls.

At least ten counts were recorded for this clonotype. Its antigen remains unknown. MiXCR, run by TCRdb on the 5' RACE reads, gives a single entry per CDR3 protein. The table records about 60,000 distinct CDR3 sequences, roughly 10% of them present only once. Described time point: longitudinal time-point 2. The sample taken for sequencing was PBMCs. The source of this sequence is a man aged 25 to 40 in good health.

CDR3 DNA: TGTGCCATCAATACCGGGACAGGGGATAATGAAAAACTGTTTTTT. Its protein product is CAINTGTGDNEKLFF. The chain uses TRBV10-3 and TRBJ1-4, with 10 bases that match TRBD1. Germline CDR1 reads ENHRY; CDR2 reads SYGVKD. V shed 7 bases and J 4 bases; nucleotides not matched to a gene: 6. This CDR3 region has 15 residues.